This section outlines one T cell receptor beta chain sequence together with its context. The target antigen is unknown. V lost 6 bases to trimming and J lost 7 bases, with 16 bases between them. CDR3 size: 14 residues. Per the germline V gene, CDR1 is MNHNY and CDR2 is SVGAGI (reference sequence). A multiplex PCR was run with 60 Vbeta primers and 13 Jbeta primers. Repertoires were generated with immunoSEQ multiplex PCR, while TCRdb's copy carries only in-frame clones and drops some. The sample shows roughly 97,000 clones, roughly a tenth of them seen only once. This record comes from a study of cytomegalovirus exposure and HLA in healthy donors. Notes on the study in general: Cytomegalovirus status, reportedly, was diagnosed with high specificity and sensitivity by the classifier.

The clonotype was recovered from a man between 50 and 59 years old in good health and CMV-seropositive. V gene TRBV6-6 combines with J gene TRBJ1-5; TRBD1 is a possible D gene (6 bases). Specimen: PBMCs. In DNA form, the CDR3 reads TGTGCCAGCAGATATGACAGGTTAAACCAGCCCCAGCATTTT. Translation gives CASRYDRLNQPQHF.